The sample holds a few counts of the clone carrying this T cell receptor (beta chain). The entry originates in a study of patients and donors after allogeneic stem cell transplantation. TCRdb processed the RT-PCR reads anew with MiXCR; each CDR3 protein has one entry. This table has approximately 60,000 distinct CDR3 sequences, 13% appearing once. Between the trimmed V and J ends, which lost 6 bases and 1 base, there was a span of 10 bases. The germline V gene encodes CDR1 SNHLY and CDR2 FYNNEI. The CDR3 is made up of 13 amino acids. This TCR came from a human donor who was either an allogeneic HSCT recipient or a stem cell or donor lymphocyte infusion donor (not recorded which). It is not recorded whose cells these are; they may come from a transplant donor. The rearrangement uses TRBV2 and TRBJ2-7, with no clear D. Sequencing input: blood, either unsorted or a sorted T cell fraction (not recorded which). The CDR3 DNA reads TGTGCCAGCAGGTCCCAAGGATCCTACGAGCAGTACTTC. Translation gives CASRSQGSYEQYF. The full variable domain, completed using reference TRBV2 and TRBJ2-7, is EPEVTQTPSHQVTQMGQEVILRCVPISNHLYFYWYRQILGQKVEFLVSFYNNEISEKSEIFDDQFSVERPDGSNFTLKIRSTKLEDSAMYFCASRSQGSYEQYFGPGTRLTVT.